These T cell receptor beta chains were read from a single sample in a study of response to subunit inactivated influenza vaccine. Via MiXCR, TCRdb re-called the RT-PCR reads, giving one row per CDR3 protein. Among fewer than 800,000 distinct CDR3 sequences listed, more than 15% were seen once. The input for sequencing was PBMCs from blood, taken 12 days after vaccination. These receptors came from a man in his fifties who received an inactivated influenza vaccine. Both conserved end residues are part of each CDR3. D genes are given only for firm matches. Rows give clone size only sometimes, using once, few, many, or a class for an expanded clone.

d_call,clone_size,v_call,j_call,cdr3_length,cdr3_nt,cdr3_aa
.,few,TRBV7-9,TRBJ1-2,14,TGTGCCAGCAGCTTAGGCGGCTACGTAGCTGGCTACACCTTC,CASSLGGYVAGYTF
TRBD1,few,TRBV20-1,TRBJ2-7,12,TGCAGTGCTAGGAGGGGGCGAAACGAGCAGTACTTC,CSARRGRNEQYF
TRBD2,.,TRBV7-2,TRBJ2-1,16,TGTGCCAGCAGCTTGGAACTCAGCGGGAGTTACAATGAGCAGTTCTTC,CASSLELSGSYNEQFF
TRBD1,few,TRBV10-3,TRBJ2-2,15,TGTGCCATCAGTGGGCCCGGACAGGGGGCCGGGGAGCTGTTTTTT,CAISGPGQGAGELFF
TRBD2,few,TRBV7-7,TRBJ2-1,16,TGTGCTAGCAGCTTACTAACGGGGGGGGGGATCAATGAGCAGTTCTTC,CASSLLTGGGINEQFF
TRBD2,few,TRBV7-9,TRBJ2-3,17,TGTGCCAGCAGCTTCCAACTAGCGGGAGCGTTCACAGATACGCAGTATTTT,CASSFQLAGAFTDTQYF
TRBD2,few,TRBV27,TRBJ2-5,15,TGTGCCAGCAGTCGACTAGCGGGCATCCAAGAGACCCAGTACTTC,CASSRLAGIQETQYF
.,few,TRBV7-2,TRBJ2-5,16,TGTGCCAGCAGCCCGACCCTCGTTCTGTACCAAGAGACCCAGTACTTC,CASSPTLVLYQETQYF
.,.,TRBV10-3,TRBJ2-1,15,TGTGCCATCAGTGACCGGGCCAAAGCAAGGAATGAGCAGTTCTTC,CAISDRAKARNEQFF
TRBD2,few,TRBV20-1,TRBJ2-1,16,TGCAGTGCTAGGCGCCTCAGCGGGGGGGCCGTGAATGAGCAGTTCTTC,CSARRLSGGAVNEQFF
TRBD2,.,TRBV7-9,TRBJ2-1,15,TGTGCCAGCAGCGAAAGAGCGGGGTCCTACAATGAGCAGTTCTTC,CASSERAGSYNEQFF
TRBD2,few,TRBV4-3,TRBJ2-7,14,TGCGCCAGCAGCCATGGGACTACCGACTACGAGCAGTACTTC,CASSHGTTDYEQYF
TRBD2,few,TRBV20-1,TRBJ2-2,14,TGCAGTGCCATTACTAGCGGGGGCACCGGGGAGCTGTTTTTT,CSAITSGGTGELFF
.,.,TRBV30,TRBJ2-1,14,TGTGCCTGGGTCCCAGGGAGCTCCTACAATGAGCAGTTCTTC,CAWVPGSSYNEQFF
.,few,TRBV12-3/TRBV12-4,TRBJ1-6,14,TGTGCCAGCAGATGGACCGGGCCGAATTCACCCCTCCACTTT,CASRWTGPNSPLHF
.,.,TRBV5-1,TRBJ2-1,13,TGCGCCAGCAGCTTGGCTGTACAGGGAGAGCAGTTCTTC,CASSLAVQGEQFF
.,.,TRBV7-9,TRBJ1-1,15,TGTGCCAGCAGCTTAGGGGGGCGGACTTCCACTGAAGCTTTCTTT,CASSLGGRTSTEAFF
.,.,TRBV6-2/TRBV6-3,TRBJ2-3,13,TGTGCCAGCAGTTGGGGAATCGGAGATACGCAGTATTTT,CASSWGIGDTQYF
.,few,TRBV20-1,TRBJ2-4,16,TGCAGTGCTAGAGACGTAGGACAGTTAGCCAAAAACATTCAGTACTTC,CSARDVGQLAKNIQYF
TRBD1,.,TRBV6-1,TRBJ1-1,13,TGTGCCAGCAGAACCCCAGGGGGGACTGAAGCTTTCTTT,CASRTPGGTEAFF
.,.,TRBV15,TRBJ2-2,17,TGTGCCACCAGCAGAGAGAAGATGGGGACATACACCGGGGAGCTGTTTTTT,CATSREKMGTYTGELFF
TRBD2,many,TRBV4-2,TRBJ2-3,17,TGTGCCAGCAGCCAAGACCCCTCCAGCGGGGGCACAGATACGCAGTATTTT,CASSQDPSSGGTDTQYF
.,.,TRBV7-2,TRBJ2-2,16,TGTGCCAGCAGCTCCCTCGGGGTAACGAACACCGGGGAGCTGTTTTTT,CASSSLGVTNTGELFF
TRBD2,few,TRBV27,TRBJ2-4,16,TGTGCCAGCACCCCCATAGGGGAGGGTCTCAAAAACATTCAGTACTTC,CASTPIGEGLKNIQYF
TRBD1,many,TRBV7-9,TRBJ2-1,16,TGTGCCAGCAGCTCGCCGGGACAGGGGCTTTACAATGAGCAGTTCTTC,CASSSPGQGLYNEQFF
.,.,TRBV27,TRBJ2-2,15,TGTGCCAGCAGTTTCTGGGTGTTAGGGACCGGGGAGCTGTTTTTT,CASSFWVLGTGELFF
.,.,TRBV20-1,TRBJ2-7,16,TGCAGTGCTAGAGTCGGGGGCCCCGTAGGGAACTACGAGCAGTACTTC,CSARVGGPVGNYEQYF
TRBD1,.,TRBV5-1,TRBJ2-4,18,TGCGCCAGCAGCCTAGACCAGACAGGGTTTGCGGCCAAAAACATTCAGTACTTC,CASSLDQTGFAAKNIQYF
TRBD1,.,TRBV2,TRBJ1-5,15,TGTGCCAGCAGTGAATGGACAGGGGGCGTTCAGCCCCAGCATTTT,CASSEWTGGVQPQHF
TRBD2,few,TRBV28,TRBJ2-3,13,TGTGCCAGCGGCGGGAGGAACACAGATACGCAGTATTTT,CASGGRNTDTQYF
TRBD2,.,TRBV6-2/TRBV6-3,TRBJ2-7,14,TGTGCCAGCAGTTCTTCCGGGACTAGGAACGAGCAGTACTTC,CASSSSGTRNEQYF
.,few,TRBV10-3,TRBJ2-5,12,TGTGCCACCGGGGGGCTGGCTAGCGACCAGTACTTC,CATGGLASDQYF
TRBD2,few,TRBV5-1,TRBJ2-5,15,TGCGCCAGCAGCTTGTCGCGGGGGGGCGGAGAGACCCAGTACTTC,CASSLSRGGGETQYF
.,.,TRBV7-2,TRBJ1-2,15,TGTGCCAGCAGCTTAGCGCAGGGATTGCGCTATGGCTACACCTTC,CASSLAQGLRYGYTF
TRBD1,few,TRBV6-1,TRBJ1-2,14,TGTGCCAGCAGTCTGGACAGGGACGACTATGGCTACACCTTC,CASSLDRDDYGYTF
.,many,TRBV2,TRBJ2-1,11,TGTGCCAGCAGCGCTTACAATGAGCAGTTCTTC,CASSAYNEQFF
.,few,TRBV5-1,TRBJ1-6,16,TGCGCCAGCAGCTTCTGGCCCGGGGGTAGAAATTCACCCCTCCACTTT,CASSFWPGGRNSPLHF
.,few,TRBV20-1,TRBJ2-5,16,TGCAGTGCTAGAGGGCGGATAGGCGGGTGGCAAGAGACCCAGTACTTC,CSARGRIGGWQETQYF
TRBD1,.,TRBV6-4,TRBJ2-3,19,TGTGCCAGCAGTGACTCCGGGACAGGGGGCCCTAGTAGGCGGCATACGCAGTATTTT,CASSDSGTGGPSRRHTQYF
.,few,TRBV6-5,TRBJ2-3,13,TGTGCCAGCAGTTACCAAGGGGCAGATACGCAGTATTTT,CASSYQGADTQYF
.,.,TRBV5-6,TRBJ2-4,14,TGTGCCAGCAGCTCCGGACTATTTCTCAACATTCAGTACTTC,CASSSGLFLNIQYF
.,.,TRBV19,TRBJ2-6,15,TGTGCCAGTAGTATAGATCAACCTGGGGCCAACGTCCTGACTTTC,CASSIDQPGANVLTF
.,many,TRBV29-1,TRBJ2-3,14,TGCAGCGTTCTTGTGAGCGGGAGCACAGATACGCAGTATTTT,CSVLVSGSTDTQYF
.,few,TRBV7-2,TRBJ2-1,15,TGTGCCAGCAGCGGATTAGGGGGAACTTTTGATGAGCAGTTCTTC,CASSGLGGTFDEQFF
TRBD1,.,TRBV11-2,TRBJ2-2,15,TGTGCCAGCAGGATGGGACAGGGGTATACCGGGGAGCTGTTTTTT,CASRMGQGYTGELFF
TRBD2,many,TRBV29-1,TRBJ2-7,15,TGCAGCGTTGAACTCCGGGACGGGGGGAACTACGAGCAGTACTTC,CSVELRDGGNYEQYF
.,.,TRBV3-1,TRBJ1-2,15,TGTGCCAGCAGCCAAGATCCGACCCCCCTTGGGGGCTACACCTTC,CASSQDPTPLGGYTF
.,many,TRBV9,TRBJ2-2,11,TGTGCCAGCAGCACCAAAGGGGAGCTGTTTTTT,CASSTKGELFF
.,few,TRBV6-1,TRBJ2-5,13,TGTGCCAGCACCTCCCGGACGTTGGAGACCCAGTACTTC,CASTSRTLETQYF
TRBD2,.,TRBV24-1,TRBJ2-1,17,TGTGCCACCAGTGATTTCAGCGGACTAGGGGCCTACAATGAGCAGTTCTTC,CATSDFSGLGAYNEQFF
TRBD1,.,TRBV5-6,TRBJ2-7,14,TGTGCCAGCAGCAGGACAGGGGCTGGGAACGAGCAGTACTTC,CASSRTGAGNEQYF
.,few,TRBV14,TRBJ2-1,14,TGTGCCAGCAGCCAGACGCTAGTGGCCACGGGGCAGTTCTTC,CASSQTLVATGQFF
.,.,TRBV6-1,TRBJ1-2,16,TGTGCCAGCAGTGGGGAAAGGCGGGAAGGAAACTATGGCTACACCTTC,CASSGERREGNYGYTF
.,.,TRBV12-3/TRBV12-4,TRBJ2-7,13,TGTGCCAGCAGCCGCATCGGCTCCTACGAGCAGTACTTC,CASSRIGSYEQYF
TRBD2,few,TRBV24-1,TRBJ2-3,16,TGTGCCACCAGTCCGGCTAGCGGGATTAGCACAGATACGCAGTATTTT,CATSPASGISTDTQYF
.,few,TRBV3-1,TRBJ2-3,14,TGTGCCAGCAGCCCTGGGACTCCTTTGAGGGCGCAGTATTTT,CASSPGTPLRAQYF
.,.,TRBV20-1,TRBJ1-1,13,TGCAGTGCTACCAACCACATGAACACTGAAGCTTTCTTT,CSATNHMNTEAFF
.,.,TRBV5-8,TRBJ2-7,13,TGTGCCAGCAGCAACCGGGACACCTACGAGCAGTACTTC,CASSNRDTYEQYF
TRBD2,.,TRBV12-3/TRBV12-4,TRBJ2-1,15,TGTGCCAGCAGTTCCCCCGGGACTAGCTTACATGAGCAGTTCTTC,CASSSPGTSLHEQFF
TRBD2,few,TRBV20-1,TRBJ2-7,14,TGCAGTGCTAGTGGACTAGCGGGGGGGTACGAGCAGTACTTC,CSASGLAGGYEQYF